These T cell receptor beta chains were read from a single sample in a study of cytomegalovirus exposure and HLA in healthy donors. Here immunoSEQ multiplex PCR was the method, and the copy in TCRdb shows in-frame clones only, minus some. This table holds 150,000 to 200,000 clones, more than 80% found once. Sequenced sample: PBMCs. These receptors all stem from a man between 18 and 35 years old in good health and CMV-seropositive. The CDR3 runs from the conserved cysteine through the conserved F or W. The D gene is left open where the match is weak. The size of a clone is reported for some rows only, either as once, few or many, or as a class for expanded clones.

v_gene	abundance	j_gene	d_gene	CDR3nt	CDR3aa
TRBV7-3	-	TRBJ2-1	TRBD1	TGTGCCAGCAGCGACACGGGACAGGGCTCCAATGAGCAGTTCTTC	CASSDTGQGSNEQFF
TRBV5-1	-	TRBJ2-7	-	TGCGCCAGCAGCTCCTCGACGGGGACACCAGAGGCACAGTACTTC	CASSSSTGTPEAQYF
TRBV13	-	TRBJ2-7	TRBD2	TGTGCCAGCAGCTTAGGCGTGGCGGGAGGGACCTACGAGCAGTACTTC	CASSLGVAGGTYEQYF
TRBV5-8	few	TRBJ2-7	-	TGTGCCAGCAGCGTACACAGGGTCAGGAGCTACGAGCAGTACTTC	CASSVHRVRSYEQYF
TRBV29-1	-	TRBJ1-2	TRBD1	TGCAGCGTTGACAGGACAGGGGCTAACTATGGCTACACCTTC	CSVDRTGANYGYTF
TRBV9	-	TRBJ2-3	-	TGTGCCAGCAGCCCCCGAGGAAGCACAGATACGCAGTATTTT	CASSPRGSTDTQYF
TRBV2	-	TRBJ2-7	-	TGTGCCAGCAGGGTCTTTGGACTAGGGGGAAACGAGCAGTACTTC	CASRVFGLGGNEQYF
TRBV5-6	few	TRBJ2-3	TRBD2	TGTGCCAGCAGCTGGGGACTAGCGGGAGCCGATACGCAGTATTTT	CASSWGLAGADTQYF
TRBV29-1	-	TRBJ1-1	TRBD1	TGCAGCGCCGTGCTACAGGGGGCCCGAGTGAACACTGAAGCTTTCTTT	CSAVLQGARVNTEAFF
TRBV7-3	-	TRBJ2-2	-	TGTGCCAGCAGCTTAAGTGGGGGGGCATTCACCGGGGAGCTGTTTTTT	CASSLSGGAFTGELFF
TRBV6-5	-	TRBJ2-1	-	TGTGCCAGCAGACCCTTCAGCTCCTACAATGAGCAGTTCTTC	CASRPFSSYNEQFF
TRBV7-3	-	TRBJ1-1	-	TGTGCCAGCAGCTTAAGGCAGGGCGAAGCTTTCTTT	CASSLRQGEAFF
TRBV28	-	TRBJ2-3	TRBD2	TGTGCCAGCAGACCTCCAGGACTAGCGTTAAATACGCAGTATTTT	CASRPPGLALNTQYF
TRBV9	-	TRBJ2-5	-	TGTGCCAGCAATCTTAATGGGGACAAGTCAGAGACCCAGTACTTC	CASNLNGDKSETQYF
TRBV9	many	TRBJ1-2	TRBD1	TGTGCCAGCAGCGTAGCTGACAGGGCAACCTATGGCTACACCTTC	CASSVADRATYGYTF
TRBV9	-	TRBJ2-5	TRBD2	TGTGCCAGCAGCGTAGGGCTAGCGGGAGTAGAGACCCAGTACTTC	CASSVGLAGVETQYF
TRBV13	-	TRBJ2-5	-	TGTGCCAGCAGCTTAAGGGCAGGGCAAGAGACCCAGTACTTC	CASSLRAGQETQYF
TRBV5-1	once	TRBJ2-2	-	TGCGCCAGCAGCTTTCCGGCCCAAAGGACAGACAACACCGGGGAGCTGTTTTTT	CASSFPAQRTDNTGELFF
TRBV6-6	few	TRBJ2-7	-	TGTGCCAGCAGCCGAGGACTAACGATCTACGAGCAGTACTTC	CASSRGLTIYEQYF
TRBV2	-	TRBJ2-1	TRBD2	TGTGCCAGCAGCGCACTAGCGGGCTCCTACAATGAGCAGTTCTTC	CASSALAGSYNEQFF
TRBV5-1	-	TRBJ2-3	TRBD2	TGCGCCAGCAGCTTGACGACTAGCGTTAAGGATACGCAGTATTTT	CASSLTTSVKDTQYF
TRBV10-3	-	TRBJ2-7	TRBD2	TGTGCCATCACAACGGGGGGGGGCCAGTACGAGCAGTACTTC	CAITTGGGQYEQYF
TRBV19	-	TRBJ2-7	-	TGTGCCAGTACCAAGCCCCTCGAGCAGTACTTC	CASTKPLEQYF
TRBV4-3	-	TRBJ2-2	-	TGCGCCAGCAGCCGGCGGGTAGCGAACACCGGGGAGCTGTTTTTT	CASSRRVANTGELFF
TRBV4-1	-	TRBJ2-6	TRBD1	TGCGCCAGCAGGCGGGGACAGGGGCTGTCTGGGGCCAACGTCCTGACTTTC	CASRRGQGLSGANVLTF
TRBV4-3	once	TRBJ2-7	TRBD2	TGCGCCAGCAGCCAAGATTCGAGCGGGAGAGCCCACGAGCAGTACTTC	CASSQDSSGRAHEQYF
TRBV6-5	-	TRBJ2-7	-	TGTGCCAGCAGACCACAGGGATTAGGCGAGCAGTACTTC	CASRPQGLGEQYF
TRBV25-1	-	TRBJ1-1	TRBD1	TGTGCCAGCAGTGCCCGACAGGGAATGAACACTGAAGCTTTCTTT	CASSARQGMNTEAFF
TRBV27	-	TRBJ2-7	TRBD2	TGTGCCAGCAGCCGCGGGGGGGACGAGCAGTACTTC	CASSRGGDEQYF
TRBV30	-	TRBJ1-2	TRBD1	TGTGCCTGGAGTACACAGGGGGCTGGTGGCTACACCTTC	CAWSTQGAGGYTF
TRBV19	once	TRBJ2-4	-	TGTGCCAGTAGTGGCGGGCCTCTAGCCAAAAACATTCAGTACTTC	CASSGGPLAKNIQYF
TRBV7-2	-	TRBJ2-7	-	TGTGCCAGCAGCTTAAAAGGAAGGGGGCAGTACTTC	CASSLKGRGQYF
TRBV27	once	TRBJ2-2	-	TGTGCCAGCAGTCCCCTTCGCGGCCGGACCGGGGAGCTGTTTTTT	CASSPLRGRTGELFF
TRBV27	-	TRBJ2-1	-	TGTGCCAGCAGTTTGGGGGGCAATGAGCAGTTCTTC	CASSLGGNEQFF
TRBV6-4	-	TRBJ2-1	TRBD1	TGTGCCAGCAGGGGACAGGGAAAGTACTACAATGAGCAGTTCTTC	CASRGQGKYYNEQFF
TRBV4-3	-	TRBJ2-1	TRBD2	TGCGCCAGCAGCCCGGCCGGCGGGAGGTACAATGAGCAGTTCTTC	CASSPAGGRYNEQFF
TRBV2	once	TRBJ1-1	-	TGTGCCAGCAGTGAAATGGGTGTGGGGGGCACTGAAGCTTTCTTT	CASSEMGVGGTEAFF
TRBV29-1	-	TRBJ2-1	TRBD2	TGCAGCGTTGATTCGGGGGCTAGCGGGAGATCTCGGCAGTTCTTC	CSVDSGASGRSRQFF
TRBV27	once	TRBJ2-1	-	TGTGCCAGCACCTCCATTGGGCAAGGAGGGAATGAGCAGTTCTTC	CASTSIGQGGNEQFF
TRBV19	-	TRBJ2-7	-	TGTGCCAGTAGTATAGTGGGAGAGAGCGACGAGCAGTACTTC	CASSIVGESDEQYF
TRBV29-1	few	TRBJ2-2	-	TGCAGCGTGGACAGTATGAACACCGGGGAGCTGTTTTTT	CSVDSMNTGELFF
TRBV2	once	TRBJ1-5	-	TGTGCCAGCAGGAATGGACTCAGAGGCAATCAGCCCCAGCATTTT	CASRNGLRGNQPQHF
TRBV28	-	TRBJ2-7	-	TGTGCCAGCAGTTTATTAGCCCCAGGGGAGGGATACGAGCAGTACTTC	CASSLLAPGEGYEQYF
TRBV30	-	TRBJ1-2	-	TGTGCCTGGACCCAGGGTCCCTATGGCTACACCTTC	CAWTQGPYGYTF
TRBV2	-	TRBJ2-5	-	TGTGCCAGCAGGACTAGTGAGACCCAGTACTTC	CASRTSETQYF
TRBV9	-	TRBJ1-2	TRBD1	TGTGCCAGCAGCCCCTCGGGACAGGGTAATTATGGCTACACCTTC	CASSPSGQGNYGYTF
TRBV5-1	-	TRBJ2-3	-	TGCGCCAGCAGCGGGGCCGGGGGTAGCGGAGGGACAGATACGCAGTATTTT	CASSGAGGSGGTDTQYF
TRBV7-8	-	TRBJ2-7	-	TGTGCCAGCAGCTTAGGGGAGTCCTACGAGCAGTACTTC	CASSLGESYEQYF
TRBV7-9	-	TRBJ2-7	TRBD2	TGTGCCAGCAGCCTAAAGACTAGCGGGAATAAGGGCGAGCAGTACTTC	CASSLKTSGNKGEQYF
TRBV6-4	-	TRBJ2-6	-	TGTGCCAGCAGTGAGGAACTAGACTCTGGGGCCAACGTCCTGACTTTC	CASSEELDSGANVLTF
TRBV7-8	-	TRBJ2-1	TRBD1	TGTGCCAGCACCAAGGACAGGAGCAGGGGCAATGAGCAGTTCTTC	CASTKDRSRGNEQFF
TRBV19	-	TRBJ1-5	-	TGTGCCAGTACCTCCGGGGGAAGATTTTGGCCCCAGCATTTT	CASTSGGRFWPQHF
TRBV19	once	TRBJ1-1	-	TGTGCCAGCCGCAGTGGGCAGAGGAACACTGAAGCTTTCTTT	CASRSGQRNTEAFF
TRBV5-1	-	TRBJ2-4	TRBD1	TGCGCCAGCTCAGGACAGGGTAACATTCAGTACTTC	CASSGQGNIQYF
TRBV5-4	-	TRBJ2-1	-	TGTGCCAGCAGCTTAGGAGAGAATGGCTACAATGAGCAGTTCTTC	CASSLGENGYNEQFF